Here is one TCR beta chain with its context. Its antigen is still unknown. Base qualities are not recorded, but no much larger clone differs from it by a single base. The data are from a study of patients and donors after allogeneic stem cell transplantation (dated by TCRdb to 2018 to 2020). The CDR3 runs 14 amino acids, cysteine and phenylalanine included. Kept here is only the CDR3 DNA, which spans 42 bases and is read in frame from base 1. V is cut back by 4 bases and J by 8 bases, with 5 bases in the junction unmatched. Reading the germline V gene gives CDR1 SNHLY and CDR2 FYNNEI. The library was obtained by RT-PCR. Sequenced on a NextSeq 550. The raw public data were reprocessed by TCRdb itself: fastp quality trimming at Q25, MiXCR clonotype calling, in-frame beta chains only. Rows matching on CDR3 protein sequence are summarized as one entry with the most common DNA and genes. The sample yields about 230,000 distinct CDR3 sequences; around 14% were counted once. The ten largest clones add up to around a tenth of the sample.

This chain is built from TRBV2 and TRBJ1-4, with 9 junctional bases fitting TRBD1. The receptor's source is a human donor who was either an allogeneic HSCT recipient or a stem cell or donor lymphocyte infusion donor (not recorded which). It is not recorded whose cells these are; they may come from a transplant donor. The sample taken for sequencing was blood, either unsorted or a sorted T cell fraction (not recorded which). The CDR3 protein is CASSGTGAGEKLFF. The DNA sequence follows: TGTGCCAGCAGTGGGACAGGGGCGGGAGAAAAACTGTTTTTT.